The sequence of this TCR beta chain was determined in a study of shared clonotypes between healthy human individuals. Study information: Aged 18 to 49, the donors were a couple of women and three men.

This CDR3 has 13 residues. This clone has only one observation. Here immunoSEQ multiplex PCR was the method, and the copy in TCRdb shows in-frame clones only, minus some. The sample contains some 2 million clones, about 95% of which appear only once. CD45RO-negative, CCR7-positively selected cells formed the naive CD8 fraction, excluding terminally differentiated effector memory CD45RA+ cells. This clonotype was obtained from a man aged 18-30 years in good health. This chain links TRBV5-3 with TRBJ2-1; D gene ambiguous. TRBV5-3 is given ORF status, its function remaining uncertain. Sequenced sample: naive CD8+ T cells sorted from blood. The chain's CDR3 is CSFEARKKNEQFF. The CDR3 bases are TGTTCCTTCGAGGCTAGGAAAAAGAATGAGCAGTTCTTC.